The next 27 T cell receptor beta chains were all read from a single sample in a study of blood T cell repertoires in COVID-19. This table comes from immunoSEQ multiplex PCR, and its TCRdb copy is limited to in-frame clones, with some not included. The data show about 370,000 clones, under 90% seen once. Sequencing used PBMCs or T cells enriched from blood (not recorded which). The receptors were sampled from a woman between 25 and 40 years old who had recovered from COVID-19.

This rearrangement joins TRBV27 to TRBJ1-5, with TRBD1 matching 8 bases. Trimming cost V 2 bases and J 1 base; bases outside gene matches: 4. This CDR3 comprises 16 residues. The germline CDR1 and CDR2 sequences are MNHEY and SMNVEV (reference sequence). The CDR3 protein is CASSLRQGLSNQPQHF. In DNA, the CDR3 is TGTGCCAGCAGTTTACGACAGGGGTTGAGCAATCAGCCCCAGCATTTT.

In regard to this clone: This sample includes further DNA sequences coding for the same CDR3. The chain employs TRBV20-1 and TRBJ2-1; 13 bases are a match to TRBD2. CDR1 and CDR2 from the germline V gene are DFQATT and SNEGSKA (reference sequence). The CDR3 sequence is 14 residues long. V lost 3 bases, J lost 7 bases, and 3 bases stayed unmatched. Here the CDR3 reads CSASVLAGGNEQFF. The CDR3 bases are TGCAGTGCTAGTGTACTAGCGGGGGGGAATGAGCAGTTCTTC.

The chain is built from TRBV4-1 and TRBJ2-7; D is uncertain. CDR3 length equals 12 residues. Germline lookup yields CDR1 MGHRA and CDR2 YSYEKL. Trimming stripped 0 bases from V and 3 bases from J, with 3 bases between. The CDR3 loop is CASSQDNYEQYF. The CDR3 DNA follows: TGCGCCAGCAGCCAAGATAACTACGAGCAGTACTTC.

A single count supports this clone. The chain uses TRBV7-9 and TRBJ1-1; TRBD1 aligns across 8 bases. V was pared by 5 bases and J by 1 base, with 9 bases of the junction left unmatched. The CDR3 runs to 16 residues. Per the germline V gene, CDR1 is SEHNR and CDR2 is FQNEAQ (reference sequence). Here the CDR3 DNA reads TGTGCCAGCAGCCCCGGGACAGGTGGGGGGAACACTGAAGCTTTCTTT. Encoded protein: CASSPGTGGGNTEAFF.

This clone showed up just a few times. The rearrangement links TRBV28 to TRBJ1-2; a possible D gene is TRBD1 (6 bases). The CDR3 runs 15 residues. Per germline, CDR1 MDHEN and CDR2 SYDVKM. V was cut by 5 bases and J by 1 base, with 14 bases left in between. The CDR3 region has the DNA TGTGCCAGCAGTCCGGAGGTACAGGGTAACTATGGCTACACCTTC. Translation gives CASSPEVQGNYGYTF.

The V and J genes are TRBV19 and TRBJ1-2; 12 nucleotides agree with TRBD1. The V gene end was trimmed by 2 bases and the J gene end by 5 bases; junction bases not matched to a gene: 12. Germline lookup yields CDR1 LNHDA and CDR2 SQIVND (reference sequence). The CDR3 sequence is 18 residues long. CDR3 in DNA: TGTGCCAGTAGTATATCCGGGACAGGGGGCGCAGCGGGTTATGGCTACACCTTC. Its translation is CASSISGTGGAAGYGYTF.

V and J are TRBV27 and TRBJ1-3; 9 positions match TRBD1. CDR3 length: 16 residues. From germline, CDR1 is MNHEY and CDR2 SMNVEV (reference sequence). V shed 8 bases, J shed 4 bases, and the junction held 12 bases outside the gene matches. The CDR3 DNA is TGTGCCAGCTCCCTGCGAGGACAGGGGACGGGAAACACCATATATTTT. This sequence encodes CASSLRGQGTGNTIYF.

This CDR3 is CASSFSLGQYYGYTF. The CDR3, as DNA: TGTGCCAGCAGTTTTAGTTTGGGACAGTACTATGGCTACACCTTC. V usage is TRBV27 and J usage is TRBJ1-2; 7 positions match TRBD1. The CDR3 covers 15 residues. Germline V CDR1 and CDR2: MNHEY, SMNVEV (reference sequence). Trimming cost V 3 bases and J 3 bases; bases outside gene matches: 7.

V usage is TRBV11-1 and J usage is TRBJ1-2; no firm D call. Germline V CDR1 and CDR2: SGHAT, FQDESV (reference sequence). The CDR3 covers 14 residues. Between the trimmed V and J ends, which lost 0 bases and 8 bases, there was a span of 13 bases. The CDR3 nucleotides are TGTGCCAGCAGCTTAGCGTTGGAGTCAGAAGGCTACACCTTC. This sequence encodes CASSLALESEGYTF.

The rearrangement links TRBV7-2 to TRBJ2-1; weak D call: TRBD2 (5 bases). This CDR3 contains 13 residues. The germline V gene encodes CDR1 SGHTA and CDR2 FQGNSA. V lost 8 bases to trimming and J lost 8 bases, with 16 bases between them. The CDR3: CASEQLGRDEQFF. The CDR3 region has the DNA TGTGCCAGCGAACAATTAGGGCGGGATGAGCAGTTCTTC.

This chain links TRBV24-1 with TRBJ2-5; 9 bases are shared with TRBD1. This CDR3 is 15 amino acids long. Germline V gene sequence: CDR1 KGHDR, CDR2 SFDVKD. The trim removed 6 bases at V and 3 bases at J, leaving 7 bases unmatched. In DNA form, the CDR3 reads TGTGCCACCAGTAACCGGGACAGGGCGGAAGAGACCCAGTACTTC. Protein sequence: CATSNRDRAEETQYF.

This sequence joins TRBV12-5 and TRBJ2-3, with D perhaps TRBD2 (6 bases). The germline V gene encodes CDR1 LGHNT and CDR2 FRNRAP. This CDR3 comprises 14 residues. V was trimmed by 0 bases and J by 12 bases, leaving 16 bases between them. The CDR3 nucleotides read TGTGCTAGTGGTTTGGTACTCCCCGGGACTCCTCAGTATTTT. It yields the protein CASGLVLPGTPQYF.

The chain uses TRBV20-1 and TRBJ2-1; D perhaps matches TRBD2 (6 bases). Trimming stripped 3 bases from V and 2 bases from J, with 11 bases between. This CDR3 has 14 amino acids. Per the germline V gene, CDR1 is DFQATT and CDR2 is SNEGSKA (reference sequence). The CDR3 loop is CSASRRGAYNEQFF. CDR3 sequence (DNA): TGCAGTGCTAGTCGGCGGGGAGCCTACAATGAGCAGTTCTTC.

This clone occurred a few times. V and J are TRBV3-1 (or the pseudogene TRBV3-2) and TRBJ2-7; D is possibly TRBD1 (6 bases). V was shortened by 4 bases and J by 6 bases, with 16 bases between the two germline ends. The CDR3 is made up of 14 amino acids. Germline CDR1 reads LGHDT; CDR2 reads YNNKEL (reference sequence). The CDR3 DNA reads as TGTGCCAGCAGCCTTCGACAGGCGTACGGCGAGCAGTACTTC. It yields the protein CASSLRQAYGEQYF.

V usage is TRBV7-9 and J usage is TRBJ2-3; D unresolved. Trimming removed 7 bases from V and 2 bases from J, with 22 bases in between. The V gene's germline CDR1 is SEHNR and CDR2 FQNEAQ (reference sequence). The CDR3 runs 17 residues. CDR3 nucleotide sequence: TGTGCCAGCAACGTTCGAGCTAGAGCCTGGAACACAGATACGCAGTATTTT. Translating it yields CASNVRARAWNTDTQYF. Drawing the rest from reference TRBV7-9 and TRBJ2-3, the complete variable domain is DTGVSQNPRHKITKRGQNVTFRCDPISEHNRLYWYRQTLGQGPEFLTYFQNEAQLEKSRLLSDRFSAERPKGSFSTLEIQRTEQGDSAMYLCASNVRARAWNTDTQYFGPGTRLTVL.

This clone was picked up many times. At one of its ends the junction is not consistent with the germline gene, which may arise from a read error. The chain has TRBV18 and TRBJ2-7; TRBD2 might be the D (6 bases). The CDR3 spans 15 residues. In germline, CDR1 is KGHSH, CDR2 LQKENI. The CDR3 region has the DNA TGTGCCAGCTCACCTCGGAGAAGGGACTCCCACGAGCAGTACTTC. Its protein product is CASSPRRRDSHEQYF.

The DNA of the CDR3 is TGCGCCAGCAGCCAAGATGGGGCTAGCGGCCCCCAAGAGACCCAGTACTTC. It codes for CASSQDGASGPQETQYF. The chain uses TRBV4-1 and TRBJ2-5; TRBD2 matches at 7 bases. After removal of 0 bases from V and 1 base from J, the junction contained 8 bases not matched to a gene. Germline V gene data show CDR1 as MGHRA and CDR2 as YSYEKL. The CDR3 totals 17 residues.

This chain connects TRBV29-1 to TRBJ2-5, with 8 nucleotides matching TRBD2. Trimming at V came to 7 bases and at J to 0 bases, leaving 4 bases not matched to a gene. Germline CDR1 reads SQVTM; CDR2 reads ANQGSEA. The CDR3 is 13 amino acids. The CDR3 loop is CSASGGYQETQYF. The CDR3 region has the DNA TGCAGCGCCTCGGGGGGGTACCAAGAGACCCAGTACTTC.

Comment on this clone: The CDR3 ends on some other residue instead of the conserved phenylalanine or tryptophan, so this is likely a read error. Because the CDR3's place on the DNA is in doubt, the DNA is left out and the CDR3 is given as listed by TCRdb. This CDR3 reads CATSENSGTGGEI. The chain couples TRBV24-1 to TRBJ1-5; the table's TRBD1 call for D was not verified on the DNA. Germline V CDR1 and CDR2: KGHDR, SFDVKD. The CDR3 adds up to 13 amino acids, both ends counted.

This clone has just one count. The V and J genes are TRBV30 and TRBJ2-7; TRBD1 aligns across 9 bases. The CDR3 totals 15 residues. Germline CDR1 reads GTSNPN; CDR2 reads SVGIG (reference sequence). With 0 bases clipped from V and 3 bases from J, the junction kept 6 bases outside the gene matches. CDR3 sequence (DNA): TGTGCCTGGAGTGTATTCGGACAGGGGAGCTACGAGCAGTACTTC. As protein: CAWSVFGQGSYEQYF.

V is TRBV7-8 and J is TRBJ2-7; weak D call: TRBD2 (7 bases). CDR3 length equals 15 residues. Looked up from germline, CDR1 is SGHVS and CDR2 is FQNEAQ. The germline V and J ends were trimmed by 4 bases and 2 bases, with 15 bases remaining between them. The DNA of the CDR3 is TGTGCCAGCAGCTCTACGGGGGGACAACCCTACGAGCAGTACTTC. Translation: CASSSTGGQPYEQYF.

V usage is TRBV27 and J usage is TRBJ2-3, with 7 bases fitting TRBD2. The germline CDR1 and CDR2 sequences are MNHEY and SMNVEV (reference sequence). The trim removed 0 bases at V and 4 bases at J, leaving 7 bases unmatched. The CDR3 extends over 16 amino acids. The CDR3: CASSLSGGRGSDTQYF. The CDR3 DNA reads as TGTGCCAGCAGTTTATCGGGCGGGAGAGGGTCAGATACGCAGTATTTT.

The chain uses TRBV2 and TRBJ2-7, with D perhaps TRBD1 (5 bases). Trimming left V 10 bases short and J 3 bases short, with 13 bases between. The CDR3 totals 12 residues. Germline V lookup: CDR1 SNHLY, CDR2 FYNNEI. For the CDR3, the DNA is TGTGCCATCCGGACACCCAGCTACGAGCAGTACTTC. Protein product: CAIRTPSYEQYF.

The chain couples TRBV5-1 to TRBJ1-4; 9 positions match TRBD1. Germline V gene sequence: CDR1 SGHRS, CDR2 YFSETQ. The CDR3 sequence is 14 residues long. The J segment lost 7 bases and the V segment lost 4 bases, leaving 5 bases of the junction unmatched. The CDR3 loop is CASSPPGQGEKLFF. CDR3 DNA sequence: TGCGCCAGCAGCCCCCCGGGACAGGGTGAAAAACTGTTTTTT. Supplemented by reference TRBV5-1 and TRBJ1-4, the full variable domain reads KAGVTQTPRYLIKTRGQQVTLSCSPISGHRSVSWYQQTPGQGLQFLFEYFSETQRNKGNFPGRFSGRQFSNSRSEMNVSTLELGDSALYLCASSPPGQGEKLFFGSGTQLSVL.

The V and J genes are TRBV10-3 and TRBJ1-2; 10 bases align to TRBD1. V lost 11 bases, J lost 8 bases, and 8 bases stayed unmatched. The V gene's germline CDR1 is ENHRY and CDR2 SYGVKD. The length of the CDR3 is 12 residues. This chain's CDR3 is CAVTGTGVGYTF. The CDR3 DNA reads as TGTGCCGTAACCGGGACAGGGGTCGGCTACACCTTC.

The genes are TRBV27 and TRBJ2-7; the D is unclear. The CDR3 consists of 14 residues. CDR1 and CDR2 from the germline V gene are MNHEY and SMNVEV (reference sequence). V dropped 3 bases and J dropped 2 bases, with 11 bases sitting between them. The CDR3 coding sequence is TGTGCCAGCAGTTTTGGCAGCGAAACCTACGAGCAGTACTTC. Its translation: CASSFGSETYEQYF.

This clone was counted at least ten times. CDR3 protein: CASSGTSGSLYNEQFF. The CDR3 nucleotides are TGTGCCAGCAGCGGGACTAGCGGGAGCCTCTACAATGAGCAGTTCTTC. The chain recombines TRBV9 with TRBJ2-1, with TRBD2 identical over 13 bases. The CDR3 contains 16 residues. The germline V gene has CDR1 SGDLS and CDR2 YYNGEE. V was pared by 3 bases and J by 3 bases, with 3 bases of the junction left unmatched.